Listed below are T cell receptor beta chains from one sample, sequenced in a study of blood T cell repertoires in COVID-19. The protocol was immunoSEQ multiplex PCR, while the TCRdb copy is restricted to in-frame clones and leaves out a portion. The table shows 150,000 to 200,000 clones, with roughly 79% occurring only once. The material sequenced was peripheral blood. Receptors were obtained from a woman older than 75 with COVID-19, enrolled during active disease. Both conserved end residues are part of each CDR3. Each record gives: V gene, J gene, D gene, clone size, CDR3 DNA, CDR3 protein. The D gene is left open where the match is weak. Clone size is not always given. Where it is, it says once, few, many or a class for expanded clones.

TRBV7-9	TRBJ1-2	TRBD1	.	TGTGCCAGCAGCCCGGGACAGGGGGCGGAAGGCTACACCTTC	CASSPGQGAEGYTF
TRBV6-5	TRBJ1-4	.	.	TGTGCCAGCAGTTACTCGCTGGACTTTAATGAAAAACTGTTTTTT	CASSYSLDFNEKLFF
TRBV5-1	TRBJ2-7	.	once	TGCGCCAGCAGCATGCGAGACAGCACCTACGAGCAGTACTTC	CASSMRDSTYEQYF
TRBV14	TRBJ2-1	TRBD2	.	TGTGCCAGCAGCCAAGAGTGGGGTCTAGCGGGAGGCAATGAGCAGTTCTTC	CASSQEWGLAGGNEQFF
TRBV5-1	TRBJ1-2	TRBD1	.	TGCGCCAGCAGCGTCGGACAGGGGCGGCTTCGGGGAGACTATGGCTACACCTTC	CASSVGQGRLRGDYGYTF
TRBV2	TRBJ1-1	.	.	TGTGCCAGCATTGGAGGGGGGGGCTACACTGAAGCTTTCTTT	CASIGGGGYTEAFF
TRBV6-1	TRBJ2-1	TRBD2	.	TGTGCCAGCAGTGGACTAGCGGGAGGGGGACGGAATGAGCAGTTCTTC	CASSGLAGGGRNEQFF
TRBV10-3	TRBJ2-3	TRBD2	once	TGTGCCATCAGTGAACTAGCGGGAGCTCCAGATACGCAGTATTTT	CAISELAGAPDTQYF
TRBV19	TRBJ2-7	TRBD1	.	TGTGCCAGTAGTAATCGGGACAGCCCCTACGAGCAGTACTTC	CASSNRDSPYEQYF
TRBV7-2	TRBJ1-3	TRBD1	.	TGTGCCAGCAGCCCAGGGACAGGGCGGTCTGGAAACACCATATATTTT	CASSPGTGRSGNTIYF
TRBV4-1	TRBJ2-1	TRBD2	.	TGCGCCAGCCGAGGCTGGCGGGGGGATTACTACAATGAGCAGTTCTTC	CASRGWRGDYYNEQFF
TRBV28	TRBJ1-1	.	.	TGTGCCAGCAGTGCGGCAGGGTTGGGCACTGAAGCTTTCTTT	CASSAAGLGTEAFF
TRBV5-8	TRBJ2-7	TRBD1	.	TGTGCCAGCAGCCTGTTTTCGGGACAGGGATGGGGCTACGAGCAGTACTTC	CASSLFSGQGWGYEQYF
TRBV28	TRBJ1-4	.	.	TGTGCCAGCAGATCTACAGGGCGTGGAACTAATGAAAAACTGTTTTTT	CASRSTGRGTNEKLFF
TRBV29-1	TRBJ2-6	TRBD1	once	TGCAGCGTAGAACAGGGGGCTGGGGCCAACGTCCTGACTTTC	CSVEQGAGANVLTF
TRBV6-6	TRBJ2-5	TRBD2	once	TGTGCCAGCAGTTACGCCGGGACTAGCGAAGAGACCCAGTACTTC	CASSYAGTSEETQYF